One sample yielded the 15 T cell receptor beta chains listed below, sequenced in a study of cytomegalovirus exposure and HLA in healthy donors (dated by TCRdb to the late 2010s). Library preparation used the immunoSEQ multiplex PCR assay. The multiplex PCR relied on a mix of 60 forward primers for TCR Vbeta segments and 13 reverse primers for TCR Jbeta segments. TCRdb re-hosts the immuneACCESS table, in-frame sequences only. Its copies lack some clones; in the studies checked, an unresolved V gene accounts for under half of them, and the cause for the rest is not known. The sample records about 18,000 clones, about 74% of which are singletons. About 4% of the sample is held by the ten biggest clonotypes. Material for sequencing was PBMCs. The source is a man between 18 and 35 years old in good health and CMV-seronegative.

The V and J genes are TRBV30 and TRBJ2-1; D is undetermined. With 7 bases removed from V and 8 bases from J, the gap between germline ends came to 15 bases. This CDR3 has 12 residues. Germline lookup yields CDR1 GTSNPN and CDR2 SVGIG (reference sequence). DNA of the CDR3: TGTGCCTACCGCCCCAACTTAGATGAGCAGTTCTTC. Its protein is CAYRPNLDEQFF.

J is TRBJ2-2 and V is TRBV29-1; TRBD2 matches at 8 bases. Trimming took 4 bases from V and 5 from J; bases not matched to a gene: 6. The CDR3 consists of 14 residues. The germline V gene has CDR1 SQVTM and CDR2 ANQGSEA. CDR3 coding DNA: TGCAGCGTTGCGCCGGGGGGGCAGACCGGGGAGCTGTTTTTT. This sequence encodes CSVAPGGQTGELFF.

This clone appeared a few times. The V call is TRBV19, the J call TRBJ2-5; 9 nucleotides agree with TRBD2. V dropped 2 bases and J dropped 5; count of bases not matched to a gene: 0. The CDR3 is made up of 13 amino acids. Germline CDR1 is LNHDA and CDR2 is SQIVND (reference sequence). CDR3 sequence (DNA): TGTGCCAGTAGTATACTAGCGGGGGAGACCCAGTACTTC. Encoded protein: CASSILAGETQYF.

This rearrangement joins TRBV6-5 to TRBJ1-1; D call uncertain. The CDR3 spans 14 residues. CDR1 and CDR2 (germline): MNHEY, SVGAGI. V gave up 8 bases and J gave up 4 bases, with 17 bases separating them. CDR3 residues: CASGLQAVGTEAFF. DNA for the CDR3: TGTGCCAGCGGACTTCAAGCCGTGGGCACTGAAGCTTTCTTT.

V gene TRBV25-1 combines with J gene TRBJ2-3, with a possible D match to TRBD2 (6 bases). CDR1 is MGHDK, CDR2 SYGVNS, per germline. This CDR3 comprises 14 residues. V lost 5 bases and J 3 bases, leaving 12 bases between the germline ends. The chain's CDR3 is CASSTAGNTDTQYF. In DNA form, the CDR3 reads TGTGCCAGCAGTACAGCGGGTAATACAGATACGCAGTATTTT.

The chain joins TRBV5-1 to TRBJ1-1; D is uncertain. Trimming stripped 0 bases from V and 2 bases from J, with 14 bases between. This CDR3 is 16 amino acids long. Germline V gene sequence: CDR1 SGHRS, CDR2 YFSETQ. CDR3 in amino acids: CASSLDGRTGNTEAFF. CDR3 bases: TGCGCCAGCAGCTTGGATGGACGGACGGGAAACACTGAAGCTTTCTTT.

The chain is built from TRBV6-4 and TRBJ2-2, with TRBD1 matching over 7 bases. Germline V gene data show CDR1 as MRHNA and CDR2 as SNTAGT. V lost 3 bases, J lost 4 bases, and 5 bases stayed unmatched. The CDR3 covers 15 residues. CDR3 in DNA: TGTGCCAGCAGTGATTCGACAGGGCTCACCGGGGAGCTGTTTTTT. Translating gives CASSDSTGLTGELFF.

The CDR3 loop is CSVAGRYQETQYF. The CDR3 DNA reads TGCAGCGTTGCTGGGCGCTACCAAGAGACCCAGTACTTC. The rearrangement uses TRBV29-1 and TRBJ2-5, with unresolved D. The germline V and J ends were trimmed by 4 bases and 0 bases, with 9 bases remaining between them. The CDR3 is made up of 13 amino acids. Germline V gene lookup returns CDR1 SQVTM and CDR2 ANQGSEA.

The DNA for the CDR3 is TGCGCCAGCAGCCAAGAGAGCCGGGGAGGCTATGGCTACACCTTC. This codes for CASSQESRGGYGYTF. The V and J genes are TRBV4-3 and TRBJ1-2; D unresolved. The CDR3 runs to 15 residues. Germline V CDR1 and CDR2: LGHNA, YSLEER. The germline V and J ends were trimmed by 0 bases and 4 bases, with 12 bases remaining between them.

The rearrangement joins TRBV6-1 to TRBJ1-5, with a tentative D call TRBD1 (5 bases). Per germline, CDR1 MNHNS and CDR2 SASEGT. The CDR3 totals 15 residues. Trimming shortened V by 1 base and J by 9 bases, and 16 bases separated the two germline ends. CDR3 DNA: TGTGCCAGCAGTGAAGGGGAAGGCGGGGGGTCGCCCCAGCATTTT. Protein product: CASSEGEGGGSPQHF.

In regard to this clone: One junction end disagrees with the germline gene, perhaps due to a read error. This CDR3 is also generated by other DNA sequences in the sample. V usage is TRBV13 and J usage is TRBJ1-2, with 10 nucleotides matching TRBD1. CDR1 is PRHDT, CDR2 FYEKMQ, per germline (reference sequence). The CDR3 is made up of 14 amino acids. The CDR3 DNA reads TGTGCCAGCAGCCTAGGGACAGGGGACTATGGCTACACCTTC. Encoded protein: CASSLGTGDYGYTF. Complete variable domain (other parts from reference TRBV13 and TRBJ1-2): AAGVIQSPRHLIKEKRETATLKCYPIPRHDTVYWYQQGPGQDPQFLISFYEKMQSDKGSIPDRFSAQQFSDYHSELNMSSLELGDSALYFCASSLGTGDYGYTFGSGTRLTVV.

The chain joins TRBV6-6 to TRBJ2-5, with 7 bases aligning to TRBD1. The CDR3 runs 13 residues. Germline V gene data show CDR1 as MNHNY and CDR2 as SVGAGI (reference sequence). V lost 8 bases and J lost 5; bases outside the gene matches: 8. Written as DNA, the CDR3 is TGTGCCAGCCGAAACAGGGGAGTGGAGACCCAGTACTTC. It specifies CASRNRGVETQYF.

This chain's CDR3 is CASSRGQGMAETQYF. For the CDR3, the DNA is TGTGCCAGCAGCCGTGGACAAGGCATGGCAGAGACCCAGTACTTC. The chain has TRBV7-9 and TRBJ2-5; the D gene is possibly TRBD1 (5 bases). There are 15 residues in the CDR3. Trimming shortened V by 5 bases and J by 4 bases, and 17 bases separated the two germline ends. Germline V gene lookup returns CDR1 SEHNR and CDR2 FQNEAQ (reference sequence). The variable domain in full, completed from reference TRBV7-9 and TRBJ2-5, reads DTGVSQNPRHKITKRGQNVTFRCDPISEHNRLYWYRQTLGQGPEFLTYFQNEAQLEKSRLLSDRFSAERPKGSFSTLEIQRTEQGDSAMYLCASSRGQGMAETQYFGPGTRLLVL.

To note about this clone: Germline and junction disagree at one end, which may indicate a read error. The chain recombines TRBV2 with TRBJ2-7; the D gene is possibly TRBD1 (6 bases). Germline CDR1 is SNHLY and CDR2 is FYNNEI. The CDR3 contains 11 residues. CDR3 residues: CASSMADRLDF. Here the CDR3 DNA reads TGTGCCAGCAGTATGGCGGACAGATTAGATTTC.

This clone was detected a few times. Other DNA sequences in this specimen translate into the identical CDR3. V and J are TRBV6-5 and TRBJ1-3, with D hard to call. Per the germline V gene, CDR1 is MNHEY and CDR2 is SVGAGI. V lost 7 bases and J 2 bases, leaving 3 bases between the germline ends. CDR3 length: 11 residues. The CDR3 protein is CASTAGNTIYF. The CDR3 nucleotides read TGTGCCAGCACGGCTGGAAACACCATATATTTT.